This T cell receptor (beta chain) was sequenced for a study of response to subunit inactivated influenza vaccine. Whole-study findings and limits: With each seasonal influenza vaccination, the authors suggested, few new T cells are recruited.

TCRdb fed the RT-PCR reads into MiXCR, producing one record per CDR3 protein. Of roughly 170,000 distinct CDR3 sequences listed, around 9% were seen once; the top ten hold roughly 11%. This clonotype showed up many times. The antigen is not known. The CDR3 contains 15 residues. In germline, CDR1 is ENHRY, CDR2 SYGVKD. With 4 bases removed from V and 0 bases from J, the gap between germline ends came to 12 bases. The TCR comes from a man aged 50-60 years who received an inactivated influenza vaccine. This rearrangement joins TRBV10-3 to TRBJ1-1, with D uncertain. The sequences come from non-naive T cells sorted from PBMCs, collected on the day of vaccination. The CDR3 DNA reads as TGTGCCATCAGTGCGAGTGGAGGGATGAACACTGAAGCTTTCTTT. This translates into CAISASGGMNTEAFF.